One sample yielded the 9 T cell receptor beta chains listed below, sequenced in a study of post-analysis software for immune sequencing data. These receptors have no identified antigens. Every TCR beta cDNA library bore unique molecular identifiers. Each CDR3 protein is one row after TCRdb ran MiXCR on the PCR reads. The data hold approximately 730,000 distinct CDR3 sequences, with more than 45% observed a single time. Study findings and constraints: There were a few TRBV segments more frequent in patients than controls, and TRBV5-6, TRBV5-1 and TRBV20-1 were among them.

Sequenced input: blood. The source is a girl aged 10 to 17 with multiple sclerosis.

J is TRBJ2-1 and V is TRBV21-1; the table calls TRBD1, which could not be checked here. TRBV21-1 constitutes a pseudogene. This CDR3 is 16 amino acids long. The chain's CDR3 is CASSIGPGITYNEQFF. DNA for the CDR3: TGTGCCAGCAGCATAGGTCCCGGGATAACATACAATGAGCAGTTCTTC.

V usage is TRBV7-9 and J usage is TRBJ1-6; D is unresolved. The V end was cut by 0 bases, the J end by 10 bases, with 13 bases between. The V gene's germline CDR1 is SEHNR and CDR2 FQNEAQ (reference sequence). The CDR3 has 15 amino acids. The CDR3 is CASSLAGSSTSPLHF. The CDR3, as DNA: TGTGCCAGCAGCTTAGCGGGAAGTAGTACCTCACCCCTCCACTTT.

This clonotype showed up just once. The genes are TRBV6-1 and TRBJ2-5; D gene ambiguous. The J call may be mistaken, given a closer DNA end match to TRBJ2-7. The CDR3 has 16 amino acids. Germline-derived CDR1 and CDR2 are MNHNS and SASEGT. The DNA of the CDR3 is TGTGCCAGCATTCCGACGCCGGTGCACCTGACCCACGAGCAGTACTTC. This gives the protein CASIPTPVHLTHEQYF.

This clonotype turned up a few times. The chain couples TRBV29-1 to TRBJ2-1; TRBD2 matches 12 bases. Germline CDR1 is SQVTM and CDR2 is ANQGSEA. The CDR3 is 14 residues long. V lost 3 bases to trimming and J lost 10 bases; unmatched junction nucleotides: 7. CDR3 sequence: CSVDQRLAGEEQFF. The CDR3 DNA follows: TGCAGCGTTGATCAACGACTAGCGGGAGAGGAGCAGTTCTTC.

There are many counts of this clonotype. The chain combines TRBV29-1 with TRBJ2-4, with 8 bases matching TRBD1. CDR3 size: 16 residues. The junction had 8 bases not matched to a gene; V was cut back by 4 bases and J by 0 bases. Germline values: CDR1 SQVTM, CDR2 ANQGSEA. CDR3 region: CSVVGGQGLAKNIQYF. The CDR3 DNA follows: TGCAGCGTTGTTGGCGGACAGGGACTAGCCAAAAACATTCAGTACTTC. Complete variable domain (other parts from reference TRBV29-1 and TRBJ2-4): SAVISQKPSRDICQRGTSLTIQCQVDSQVTMMFWYRQQPGQSLTLIATANQGSEATYESGFVIDKFPISRPNLTFSTLTVSNMSPEDSSIYLCSVVGGQGLAKNIQYFGAGTRLSVL.

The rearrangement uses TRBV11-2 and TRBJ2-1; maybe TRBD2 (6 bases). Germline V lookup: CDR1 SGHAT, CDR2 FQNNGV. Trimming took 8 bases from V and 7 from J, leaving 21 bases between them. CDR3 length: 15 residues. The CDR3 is CASDSSAASVNEQFF. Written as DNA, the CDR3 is TGTGCCAGCGATTCTAGCGCGGCTAGCGTGAATGAGCAGTTCTTC.

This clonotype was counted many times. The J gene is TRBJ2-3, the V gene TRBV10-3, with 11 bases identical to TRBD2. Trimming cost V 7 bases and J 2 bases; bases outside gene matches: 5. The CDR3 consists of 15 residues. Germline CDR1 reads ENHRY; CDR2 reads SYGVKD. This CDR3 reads CAITVAGGITDTQYF. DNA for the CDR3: TGTGCCATCACGGTAGCGGGAGGGATCACAGATACGCAGTATTTT.

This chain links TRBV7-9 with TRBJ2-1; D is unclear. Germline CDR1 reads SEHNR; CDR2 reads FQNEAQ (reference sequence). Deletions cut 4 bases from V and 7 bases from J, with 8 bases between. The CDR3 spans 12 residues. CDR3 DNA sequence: TGTGCCAGCAGCTCCGACAAAAATGAGCAGTTCTTC. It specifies CASSSDKNEQFF.

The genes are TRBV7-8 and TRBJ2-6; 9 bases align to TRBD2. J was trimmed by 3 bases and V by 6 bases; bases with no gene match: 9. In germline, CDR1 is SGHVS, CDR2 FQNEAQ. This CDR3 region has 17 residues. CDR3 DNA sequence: TGTGCCAGCAGTCTAGGGGTAGCGGGAGATGGGGCCAACGTCCTGACTTTC. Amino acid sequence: CASSLGVAGDGANVLTF.